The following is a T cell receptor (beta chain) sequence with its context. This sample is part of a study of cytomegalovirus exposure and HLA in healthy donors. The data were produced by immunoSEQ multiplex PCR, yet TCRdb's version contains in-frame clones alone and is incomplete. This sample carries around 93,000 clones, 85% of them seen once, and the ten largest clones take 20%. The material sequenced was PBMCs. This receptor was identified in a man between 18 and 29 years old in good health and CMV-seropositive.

Here the CDR3 reads CASSETRGAETQYF. CDR3 DNA sequence: TGCGCCAGCAGCGAGACCAGGGGCGCGGAGACCCAGTACTTC. The V call is TRBV5-1, the J call TRBJ2-5; a weak D match, TRBD1 (6 bases). Germline values: CDR1 SGHRS, CDR2 YFSETQ. The CDR3 has 14 amino acids. V shed 4 bases and J shed 5 bases, with 15 bases lying between them.